The clone carrying this T cell receptor (beta chain) turned up a few times. One junction end disagrees with the germline gene, perhaps due to a read error. This CDR3 contains 10 residues. Germline V lookup: CDR1 KGHDR, CDR2 SFDVKD. This sample stems from a study of blood T cell repertoires in COVID-19. Profiled with immunoSEQ multiplex PCR; TCRdb holds only in-frame clones, not every one. The sample yields approximately 150,000 clones, approximately 80% seen once. The genes are TRBV24-1 and TRBJ1-4; no definite D call. This clonotype was sampled from a woman between 45 and 60 years old who had recovered from COVID-19. The sample was PBMCs or T cells enriched from blood (not recorded which). The CDR3 DNA reads as TGTGCCACTACTCCCGGGAATCTGGTTTTT. Translation gives CATTPGNLVF.